The source of this T cell receptor (beta chain) is a study of monozygotic twins with inflammatory bowel disease. Study results and caveats: Lower TCRbeta diversity (inverse Simpson) was seen in IBD patients than in healthy co-twins.

Reprocessing the 5' RACE reads, TCRdb reports a single entry for every CDR3 protein and omits DNA. This specimen shows 350,000 to 500,000 distinct CDR3 sequences; the ten leading clones hold about 2.3%. As for this clonotype: Its antigen is unidentified.

Germline V gene data show CDR1 as SGHTA and CDR2 as FQGTGA. The CDR3 consists of 15 residues. The chain combines TRBV7-3 with TRBJ2-1; the D call of TRBD2 rests on TCRdb alone, since no DNA is present to check it. Material: blood. This clonotype was obtained from a human donor with ulcerative colitis or Crohn's disease, or a healthy co-twin of an affected twin (not recorded which). CDR3 loop: CASSLTGTSGNEQFF.